The sample holds a few counts of the clone carrying this T cell receptor (delta chain). There are 19 residues in the CDR3. Germline V lookup: CDR1 GEAIGNYY, CDR2 EKD. After removal of 0 bases from V and 0 bases from J, the junction contained 4 bases not matched to a gene. The source of the sample is a study of gamma-delta T cells after stem cell transplantation. TCRdb re-called the RT-PCR reads via CATT. The table records thousands of delta-chain clones, around 2% of them present only once. The chain is built from TRDV2 and TRDJ3; 10 bases are a match to TRDD3. The sequence was collected from a human donor. It is not recorded whose cells these are; they may come from a transplant donor. Sequencing input: gamma-delta T cells. The CDR3: CACDTVGDTISWDTRQMFF. For the CDR3, the DNA is TGTGCCTGTGACACCGTGGGGGATACAATCTCCTGGGACACCCGACAGATGTTTTTC.